This T cell receptor beta chain was sequenced during a study of T cell changes during pregnancy in multiple sclerosis (dated by TCRdb to the late 2010s). In terms of the full investigation: In women with multiple sclerosis, the researchers looked at how the T cell repertoire shifted as pregnancy progressed.

The library was built by means of the immunoSEQ multiplex PCR assay. Not all clones reach the TCRdb copy of this immuneACCESS table, which keeps in-frame sequences only. Checked studies attribute under half of the gap to unresolved V genes and leave the rest unexplained. Counted in this sample were fewer than 85,000 clones; 90% to 95% of them appeared once. The top ten constitute about 1% of the sample. V and J are truncated by 3 bases and 1 base respectively, leaving an intervening sequence of 22 bases. As encoded in the germline V gene (reference sequence), CDR1 is GTSNPN while CDR2 is SVGIG. The CDR3 sequence holds 19 residues, the cysteine and phenylalanine included. The entry retains the CDR3 DNA only, 57 bases that are in frame from base 1. As regards this clone: This clone's antigen is unknown. Base qualities are missing; no much larger clone stands one base away.

The receptor chain draws on TRBV30 and TRBJ2-6; the D gene is perhaps TRBD2, from 5 matching bases. This sample comprised peripheral blood, obtained in the second trimester of pregnancy. This sequence was found in a female donor with multiple sclerosis, enrolled in a pregnancy study. The nucleotide sequence is TGTGCCTGGAGGGATGAGGGTCTGAAAATTAAATCTGGGGCCAACGTCCTGACTTTC. Its protein product is CAWRDEGLKIKSGANVLTF.